This passage covers 14 T cell receptor beta chains from one sample sequenced in a study of blood T cell repertoires in COVID-19 (dated by TCRdb to about 2020). Libraries were constructed by the immunoSEQ multiplex PCR assay. Imported from immuneACCESS, the table was reduced by TCRdb to in-frame sequences with V and J called. These copies leave out some clones; in studies compared against another copy, an unresolved V gene accounts for under half, and the cause of the remainder is not known. This sample lists under 250,000 clones; roughly nine tenths were detected once. The top ten clonotypes cover under 0.9% of the sample. What was sequenced was peripheral blood. All receptors derive from a middle-aged man with acute or convalescent COVID-19.

This clone was seen just once. This CDR3 is CASSFGTGVTDTQYF. The CDR3 DNA reads as TGTGCCAGCAGCTTCGGGACAGGTGTAACAGATACGCAGTATTTT. This chain uses TRBV11-2 with TRBJ2-3; 8 bases align to TRBD1. With V trimmed by 3 bases and J by 3 bases, 5 bases remained unmatched. CDR1 and CDR2 from the germline V gene are SGHAT and FQNNGV. This CDR3 is 15 amino acids long.

The gene calls are TRBV19 and TRBJ1-3; unclear D gene. The CDR3 runs to 15 residues. The germline gives CDR1 LNHDA, CDR2 SQIVND (reference sequence). Trimming took 0 bases from V and 0 from J, leaving 6 bases between them. The CDR3 loop reads CASSIDRSSGNTIYF. The CDR3 DNA is TGTGCCAGTAGTATAGATCGCAGCTCTGGAAACACCATATATTTT.

This chain connects TRBV6-6 to TRBJ2-2; TRBD1 agrees at 9 bases. CDR1 and CDR2 from the germline V gene are MNHNY and SVGAGI (reference sequence). This CDR3 is 16 amino acids long. Germline trimming cut 1 base from V and 4 bases from J; bases unmatched to any gene: 4. CDR3 sequence: CASSYYRDRATGELFF. CDR3 in DNA: TGTGCCAGCAGTTACTACCGGGACAGGGCCACCGGGGAGCTGTTTTTT.

The chain combines TRBV30 with TRBJ1-4; D gene uncertain. Germline values: CDR1 GTSNPN, CDR2 SVGIG (reference sequence). This CDR3 is built from 14 residues. Trimming pared 0 bases from V and 5 bases from J, leaving 10 bases between. Written as DNA, the CDR3 is TGTGCCTGGAGTGTAGCCGGCGGCAATGAAAAACTGTTTTTT. Protein product: CAWSVAGGNEKLFF. The full variable domain, rest sourced from reference TRBV30 and TRBJ1-4, is SQTIHQWPATLVQPVGSPLSLECTVEGTSNPNLYWYRQAAGRGLQLLFYSVGIGQISSEVPQNLSASRPQDRQFILSSKKLLLSDSGFYLCAWSVAGGNEKLFFGSGTQLSVL.

In this sample, this clone turned up once. The gene calls are TRBV27 and TRBJ2-6; the D gene is possibly TRBD2 (6 bases). This CDR3 contains 16 residues. Germline lookup yields CDR1 MNHEY and CDR2 SMNVEV (reference sequence). V lost 7 bases, J lost 0 bases, and 13 bases lay in between. CDR3 DNA sequence: TGTGCCAGCACCTTGGGACTGTCCTCTGGGGCCAACGTCCTGACTTTC. It is translated as CASTLGLSSGANVLTF.

The chain joins TRBV7-2 to TRBJ2-7, with TRBD2 identical over 7 bases. This CDR3 is built from 11 residues. Germline trimming cut 5 bases from V and 13 bases from J; bases unmatched to any gene: 8. Germline V lookup: CDR1 SGHTA, CDR2 FQGNSA. The DNA of the CDR3 is TGTGCCAGCAGCGTAACTAGCGCGCTTTACTTC. This codes for CASSVTSALYF.

The DNA for the CDR3 is TGTGCCAGCACCCTACGAGGCACAGGGGGCGCGGGGAACACCGGGGAGCTGTTTTTT. Amino acids: CASTLRGTGGAGNTGELFF. The V call is TRBV7-6, the J call TRBJ2-2; 9 bases are a match to TRBD1. Unmatched junction bases numbered 16, after V lost 7 bases and J lost 1 base. The CDR3 has 19 residues. Germline V CDR1 and CDR2: SGHVS, FNYEAQ.

This clone came up once. The rearrangement joins TRBV7-8 to TRBJ1-2, with a weak D call TRBD1 (6 bases). The CDR3 is 14 amino acids. CDR1 is SGHVS, CDR2 FQNEAQ, per germline. The V and J ends lost 2 bases and 8 bases respectively, with 15 bases between them. In DNA form, the CDR3 reads TGTGCCAGCAGCTTAATACCAGGGGTTCAAGGCTACACCTTC. Translated: CASSLIPGVQGYTF.

The V gene is TRBV28, the J gene TRBJ1-2; 8 nucleotides align to TRBD1. This CDR3 spans 15 amino acids. The V gene end was trimmed by 4 bases and the J gene end by 1 base; junction bases not matched to a gene: 5. Germline V lookup: CDR1 MDHEN, CDR2 SYDVKM. CDR3 nucleotides: TGTGCCAGCAGTTCCCAGGGGGCTGGTAACTATGGCTACACCTTC. It codes for CASSSQGAGNYGYTF.

J is TRBJ2-1 and V is TRBV2, with 7 bases identical to TRBD1. Trimming took 3 bases from V and 10 from J; bases not matched to a gene: 15. CDR3 length: 16 residues. Germline V gives CDR1 SNHLY, CDR2 FYNNEI. The CDR3 loop reads CASSENYRGNTDEQFF. The CDR3, as DNA: TGTGCCAGCAGTGAGAATTACAGGGGAAATACAGACGAGCAGTTCTTC.

In its sample, this clone was seen once. The chain recombines TRBV28 with TRBJ2-1, with D possibly TRBD1 on 7 matching bases. The V end was cut by 4 bases, the J end by 0 bases, with 10 bases between. The germline CDR1 and CDR2 sequences are MDHEN and SYDVKM. CDR3 length: 15 residues. CDR3 DNA sequence: TGTGCCAGCAGTTCAGGGGGGACCTCCTACAATGAGCAGTTCTTC. Its protein is CASSSGGTSYNEQFF.

The chain is built from TRBV27 and TRBJ1-1, with D hard to call. The germline V gene encodes CDR1 MNHEY and CDR2 SMNVEV (reference sequence). This CDR3 region has 13 residues. Between the trimmed V and J ends, which lost 6 bases and 6 bases, there was a span of 14 bases. In DNA form, the CDR3 reads TGTGCCAGCAGACAACCTACAGAACCTGAAGCTTTCTTT. Translated: CASRQPTEPEAFF.

This chain uses TRBV12-3 or TRBV12-4 with TRBJ2-7; D remains unclear. V was trimmed by 7 bases and J by 3 bases, leaving 10 bases between them. The CDR3 contains 12 residues. The DNA for the CDR3 is TGTGCCAGCACTCCTAACGGCTACGAGCAGTACTTC. Its protein product is CASTPNGYEQYF.

The chain links TRBV19 to TRBJ2-7, with 7 positions matching TRBD1. CDR1 and CDR2 (germline): LNHDA, SQIVND (reference sequence). This CDR3 has 15 amino acids. The trim removed 1 base at V and 7 bases at J, leaving 10 bases unmatched. CDR3 nucleotides: TGTGCCAGTAGTATAGGAGGACAGGTCGCACGGGAGCAGTACTTC. Protein: CASSIGGQVAREQYF.